The text below deals with one T cell receptor beta chain. What it recognizes is unknown. These data originate in a study of T cell responses to AZD1222 COVID-19 vaccine. Overall study results and limits: Following two doses of AZD1222, Spike-specific TCR breadth and depth rose.

TCRdb's copy holds only in-frame clones and misses some; the assay was immunoSEQ multiplex PCR. The sample includes some 150,000 clones, just over 85% of them seen just once. The CDR3 totals 13 residues. Trimming took off 3 bases at V and 10 bases at J, with 16 bases between the two ends. Germline V CDR1 and CDR2: LGHDT, YNNKEL (reference sequence). The rearrangement uses TRBV3-1 (or the pseudogene TRBV3-2) and TRBJ2-7, with D hard to call. The TCR was taken from an adult who received the AZD1222 COVID-19 vaccine. The sample here was peripheral blood, taken 28 days after the second AZD1222 dose. The DNA of the CDR3 is TGTGCCAGCAGCCATACAGTCACGAACATACAGTACTTC. Translating it yields CASSHTVTNIQYF.